This T cell receptor (beta chain) is drawn from a study of T cell repertoires in cytomegalovirus infection (dated by TCRdb to 2018 to 2020). With regard to the full study: Donor HLA type was relevant to the analysis, as public TCR beta signatures indicated carriage of CMV infection together with the matching HLA type.

Inclusive of the bounding cysteine and phenylalanine, the CDR3 is 16 residues long. The kept DNA is CDR3 alone, 48 bases in frame from the first base. CDR1 and CDR2 (DFQATT, SNEGSKA) derive from the germline V gene (reference sequence). Unmatched junction bases come to 11, with V trimmed by 0 bases and J by 10 bases. TCRdb lists the instrument as Illumina HiSeq 1500. Using fastp trimming at Q25 and MiXCR clonotype assembly, TCRdb reanalyzed the public sequencing data and kept in-frame beta chains. All rows with the same CDR3 protein become a single entry with the most common DNA and genes. In all, the sample holds about 260,000 distinct CDR3 sequences, and about an eighth of those were seen once. The top ten constitute around 9% of the sample. Broader findings and caveats from the paper: The ex vivo response was dominated by HLA-C-restricted CMV-specific TCR beta clonotypes, and the single most frequent clonotype in two of eight donors was supplied by these HLA-C-restricted clonotypes. In both this cohort and an independent approximately 370-donor cohort, the cumulative frequency of public TCR beta family members distinguished carriers of CMV infection plus the relevant HLA type.

Remarks on this clonotype: Its target antigen remains unknown. This may be a read error, as it is one base from a much larger clone.

The source of this sequence is a human donor in good health (CMV status not recorded). Some clones in this sample may be carry-over from other donors' samples. Material for sequencing was PBMCs. This chain joins TRBV20-1 to TRBJ2-1; TRBD2 lines up with 11 middle nucleotides. The CDR3 corresponds to CSARDPSGGSLEEQFF. The nucleotide sequence reads as follows: TGCAGTGCTAGAGATCCTAGCGGGGGGAGCCTTGAGGAGCAGTTCTTC.